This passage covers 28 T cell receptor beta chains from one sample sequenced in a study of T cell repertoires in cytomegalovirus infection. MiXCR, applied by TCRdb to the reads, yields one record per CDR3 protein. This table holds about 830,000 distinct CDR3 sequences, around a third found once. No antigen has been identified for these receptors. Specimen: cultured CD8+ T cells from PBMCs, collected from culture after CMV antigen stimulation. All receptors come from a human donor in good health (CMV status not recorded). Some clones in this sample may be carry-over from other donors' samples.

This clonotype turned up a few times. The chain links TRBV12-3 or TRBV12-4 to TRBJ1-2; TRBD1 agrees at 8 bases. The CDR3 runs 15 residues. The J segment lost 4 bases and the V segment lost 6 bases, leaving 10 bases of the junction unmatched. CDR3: CASRDRERGVYGYTF. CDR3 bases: TGTGCCAGCAGGGACAGGGAAAGAGGGGTCTATGGCTACACCTTC.

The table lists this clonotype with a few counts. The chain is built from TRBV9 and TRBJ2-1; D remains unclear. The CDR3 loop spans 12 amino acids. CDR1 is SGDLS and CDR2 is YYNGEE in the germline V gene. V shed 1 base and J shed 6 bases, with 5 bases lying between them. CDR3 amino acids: CASSVRRNEQFF. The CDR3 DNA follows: TGTGCCAGCAGCGTACGGCGCAATGAGCAGTTCTTC.

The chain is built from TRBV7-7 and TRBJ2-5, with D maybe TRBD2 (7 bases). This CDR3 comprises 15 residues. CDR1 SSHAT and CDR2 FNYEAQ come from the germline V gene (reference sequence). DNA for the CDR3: TGTGCTAGCGGCGAAGGGGGGGCAAGGGAAGAGACCCAGTACTTC. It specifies CASGEGGAREETQYF.

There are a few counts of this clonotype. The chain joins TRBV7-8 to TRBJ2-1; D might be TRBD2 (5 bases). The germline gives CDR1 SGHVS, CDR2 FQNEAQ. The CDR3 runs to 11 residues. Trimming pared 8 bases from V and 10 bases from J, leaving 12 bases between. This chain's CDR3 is CASFSTGEQFF. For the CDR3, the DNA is TGTGCCAGCTTCTCGACGGGGGAGCAGTTCTTC.

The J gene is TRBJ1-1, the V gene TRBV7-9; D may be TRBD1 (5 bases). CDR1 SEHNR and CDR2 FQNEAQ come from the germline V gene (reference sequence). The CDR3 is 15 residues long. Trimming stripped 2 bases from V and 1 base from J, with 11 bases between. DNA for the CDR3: TGTGCCAGCAGCTTATTCTCAGGGACGAACACTGAAGCTTTCTTT. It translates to CASSLFSGTNTEAFF. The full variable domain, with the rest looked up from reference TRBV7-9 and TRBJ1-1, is DTGVSQNPRHKITKRGQNVTFRCDPISEHNRLYWYRQTLGQGPEFLTYFQNEAQLEKSRLLSDRFSAERPKGSFSTLEIQRTEQGDSAMYLCASSLFSGTNTEAFFGQGTRLTVV.

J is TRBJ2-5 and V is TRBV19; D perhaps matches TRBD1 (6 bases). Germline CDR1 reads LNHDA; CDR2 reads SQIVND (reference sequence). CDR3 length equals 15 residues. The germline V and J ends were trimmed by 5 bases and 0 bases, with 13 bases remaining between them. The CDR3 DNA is TGTGCCAGTAGTCCTCTAGACAGGAACCAAGAGACCCAGTACTTC. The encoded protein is CASSPLDRNQETQYF.

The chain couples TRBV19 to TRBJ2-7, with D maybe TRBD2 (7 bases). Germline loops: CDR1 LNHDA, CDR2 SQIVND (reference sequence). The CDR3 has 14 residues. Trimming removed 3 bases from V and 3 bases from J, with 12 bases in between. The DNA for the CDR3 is TGTGCCAGTAGTATGGAGGGGGGGTTCTACGAGCAGTACTTC. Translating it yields CASSMEGGFYEQYF.

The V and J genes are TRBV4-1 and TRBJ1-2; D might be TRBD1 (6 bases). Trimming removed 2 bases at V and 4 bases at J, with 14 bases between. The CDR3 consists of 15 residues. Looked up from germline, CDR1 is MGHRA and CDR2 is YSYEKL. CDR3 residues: CASSQIQGIGYGYTF. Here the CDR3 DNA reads TGCGCCAGCAGCCAAATACAGGGAATAGGCTATGGCTACACCTTC.

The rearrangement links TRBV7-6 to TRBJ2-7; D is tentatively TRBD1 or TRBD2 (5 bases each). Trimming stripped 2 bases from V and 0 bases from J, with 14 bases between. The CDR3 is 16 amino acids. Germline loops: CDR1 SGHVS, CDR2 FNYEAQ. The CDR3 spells CASSLTGTPGSYEQYF. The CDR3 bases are TGTGCCAGCAGCTTAACCGGGACCCCAGGCTCCTACGAGCAGTACTTC.

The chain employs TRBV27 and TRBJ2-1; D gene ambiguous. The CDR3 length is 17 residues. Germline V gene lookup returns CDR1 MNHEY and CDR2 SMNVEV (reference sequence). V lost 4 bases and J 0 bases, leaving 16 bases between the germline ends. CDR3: CASSWVSFANSYNEQFF. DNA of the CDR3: TGTGCCAGCAGTTGGGTTAGTTTTGCCAACTCCTACAATGAGCAGTTCTTC.

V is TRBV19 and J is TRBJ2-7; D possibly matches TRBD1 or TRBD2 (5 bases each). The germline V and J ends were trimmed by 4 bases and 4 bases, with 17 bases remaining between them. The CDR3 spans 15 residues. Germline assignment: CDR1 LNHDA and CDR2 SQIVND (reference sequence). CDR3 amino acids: CASSTSLGVGYEQYV. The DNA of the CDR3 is TGTGCCAGTAGTACATCCCTGGGGGTTGGATACGAGCAGTACGTC.

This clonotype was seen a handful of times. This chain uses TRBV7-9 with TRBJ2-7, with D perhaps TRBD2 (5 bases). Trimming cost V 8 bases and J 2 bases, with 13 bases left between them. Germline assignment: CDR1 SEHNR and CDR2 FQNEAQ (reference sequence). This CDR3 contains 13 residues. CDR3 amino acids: CASLERDTYEQYF. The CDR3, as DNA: TGTGCCAGCCTAGAGAGGGATACCTACGAGCAGTACTTC. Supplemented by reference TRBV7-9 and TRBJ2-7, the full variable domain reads DTGVSQNPRHKITKRGQNVTFRCDPISEHNRLYWYRQTLGQGPEFLTYFQNEAQLEKSRLLSDRFSAERPKGSFSTLEIQRTEQGDSAMYLCASLERDTYEQYFGPGTRLTVT.

CDR3 DNA sequence: TGTGCCAGCAGCTCTAAGGGTGGGAGCCCCATAGGGGTGCGGTCAGATACGCAGTATTTT. Protein sequence: CASSSKGGSPIGVRSDTQYF. This rearrangement joins TRBV7-3 to TRBJ2-3; tentatively, D is TRBD1 or TRBD2 (5 bases each). V was pared by 4 bases and J by 4 bases, with 30 bases between. This CDR3 contains 20 residues. CDR1 is SGHTA and CDR2 is FQGTGA in the germline V gene.

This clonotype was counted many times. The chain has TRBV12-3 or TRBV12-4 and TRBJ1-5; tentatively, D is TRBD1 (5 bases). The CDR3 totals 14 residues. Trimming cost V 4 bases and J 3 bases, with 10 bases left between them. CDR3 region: CASSSGPYNQPQHF. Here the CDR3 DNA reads TGTGCCAGCAGTTCGGGACCTTACAATCAGCCCCAGCATTTT.

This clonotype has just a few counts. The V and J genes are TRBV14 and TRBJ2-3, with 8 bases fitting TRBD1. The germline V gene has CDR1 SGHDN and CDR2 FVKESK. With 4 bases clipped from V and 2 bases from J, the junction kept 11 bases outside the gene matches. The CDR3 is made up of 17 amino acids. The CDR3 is CASSPRDRSLNTDTQYF. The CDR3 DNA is TGTGCCAGCAGCCCCCGGGACAGGAGTCTTAACACAGATACGCAGTATTTT.

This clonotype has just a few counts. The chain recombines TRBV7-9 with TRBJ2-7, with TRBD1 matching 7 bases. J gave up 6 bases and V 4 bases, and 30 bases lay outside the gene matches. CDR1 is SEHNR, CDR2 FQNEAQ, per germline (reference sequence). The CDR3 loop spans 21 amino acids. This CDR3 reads CASSSLGGNNKGAEDFFEQYF. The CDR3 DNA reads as TGTGCCAGCAGCTCCTTAGGGGGTAATAATAAGGGGGCTGAAGATTTCTTCGAGCAGTACTTC.

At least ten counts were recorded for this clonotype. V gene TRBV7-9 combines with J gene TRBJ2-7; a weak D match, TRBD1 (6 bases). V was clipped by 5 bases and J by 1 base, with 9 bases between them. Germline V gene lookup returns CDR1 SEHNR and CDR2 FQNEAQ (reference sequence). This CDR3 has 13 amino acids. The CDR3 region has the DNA TGTGCCAGCAGCGTACAGGGATCCTACGAGCAGTACTTC. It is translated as CASSVQGSYEQYF.

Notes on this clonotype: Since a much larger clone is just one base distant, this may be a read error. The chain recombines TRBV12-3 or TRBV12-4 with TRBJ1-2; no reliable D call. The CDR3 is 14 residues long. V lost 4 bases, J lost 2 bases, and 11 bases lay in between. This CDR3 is CASSYGHTNYGYTF. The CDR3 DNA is TGTGCCAGCAGTTATGGGCACACCAACTATGGCTACACCTTC.

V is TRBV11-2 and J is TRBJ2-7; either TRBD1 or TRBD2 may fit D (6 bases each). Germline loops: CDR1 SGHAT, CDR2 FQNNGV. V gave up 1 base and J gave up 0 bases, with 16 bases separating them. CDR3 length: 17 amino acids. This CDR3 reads CASSLGPLGGPSYEQYF. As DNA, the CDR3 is TGTGCCAGCAGCTTAGGACCGCTTGGGGGGCCCTCCTACGAGCAGTACTTC.

CDR3 sequence (DNA): TGCGCCAGCAGCCAGAACAGGGGCGCCTACGAGCAGTACTTC. Its protein product is CASSQNRGAYEQYF. This chain connects TRBV4-3 to TRBJ2-7; TRBD1 matches 7 bases. J was trimmed by 2 bases and V by 3 bases; bases with no gene match: 4. Germline loops: CDR1 LGHNA, CDR2 YSLEER. The CDR3 sequence is 14 residues long.

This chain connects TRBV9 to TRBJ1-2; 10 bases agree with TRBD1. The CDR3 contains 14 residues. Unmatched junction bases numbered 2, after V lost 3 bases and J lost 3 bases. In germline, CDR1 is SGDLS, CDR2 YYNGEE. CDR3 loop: CASSDGTGDYGYTF. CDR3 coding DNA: TGTGCCAGCAGCGACGGGACAGGGGACTATGGCTACACCTTC.

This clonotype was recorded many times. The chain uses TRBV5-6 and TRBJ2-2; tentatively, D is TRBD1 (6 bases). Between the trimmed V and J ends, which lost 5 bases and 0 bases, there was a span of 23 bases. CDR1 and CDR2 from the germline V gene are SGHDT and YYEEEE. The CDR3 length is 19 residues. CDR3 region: CASSSQILRTASNTGELFF. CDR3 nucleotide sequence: TGTGCCAGCAGTTCACAGATATTACGGACAGCCTCGAACACCGGGGAGCTGTTTTTT.

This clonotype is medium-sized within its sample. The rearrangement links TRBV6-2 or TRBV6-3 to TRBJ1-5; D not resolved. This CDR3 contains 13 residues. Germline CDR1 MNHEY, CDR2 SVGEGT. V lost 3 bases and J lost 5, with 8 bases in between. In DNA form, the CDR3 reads TGTGCCAGCAGTTATAATGTGGATCAGCCCCAGCATTTT. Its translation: CASSYNVDQPQHF.

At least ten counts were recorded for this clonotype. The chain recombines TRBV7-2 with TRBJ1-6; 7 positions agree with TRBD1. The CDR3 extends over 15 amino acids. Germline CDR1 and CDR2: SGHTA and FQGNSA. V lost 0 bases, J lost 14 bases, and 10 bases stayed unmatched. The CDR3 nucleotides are TGTGCCAGCAGCTTAGCGCTCAGGGGGTCGGGGTCCCTCCACTTT. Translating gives CASSLALRGSGSLHF.

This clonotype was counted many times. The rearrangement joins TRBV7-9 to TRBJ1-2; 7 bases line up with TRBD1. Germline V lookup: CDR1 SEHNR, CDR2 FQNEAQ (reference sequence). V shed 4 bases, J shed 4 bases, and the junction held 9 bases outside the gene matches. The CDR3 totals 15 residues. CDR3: CASSSGQLIFYGYTF. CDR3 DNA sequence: TGTGCCAGCAGCTCGGGACAGCTTATCTTCTATGGCTACACCTTC.

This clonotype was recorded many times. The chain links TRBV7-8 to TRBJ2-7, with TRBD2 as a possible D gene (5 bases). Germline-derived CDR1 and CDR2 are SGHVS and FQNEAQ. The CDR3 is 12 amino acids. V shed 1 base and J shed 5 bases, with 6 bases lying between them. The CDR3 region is CASSLDGNEQYF. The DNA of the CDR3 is TGTGCCAGCAGCTTAGACGGGAACGAGCAGTACTTC. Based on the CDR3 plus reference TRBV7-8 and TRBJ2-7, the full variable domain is GAGVSQSPRYKVAKRGQDVALRCDPISGHVSLFWYQQALGQGPEFLTYFQNEAQLDKSGLPSDRFFAERPEGSVSTLKIQRTQQEDSAVYLCASSLDGNEQYFGPGTRLTVT.

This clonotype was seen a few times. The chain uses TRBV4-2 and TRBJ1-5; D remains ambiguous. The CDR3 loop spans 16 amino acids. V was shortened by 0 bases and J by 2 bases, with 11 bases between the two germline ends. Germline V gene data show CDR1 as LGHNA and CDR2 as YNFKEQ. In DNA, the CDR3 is TGTGCCAGCAGCCAAGATTGGCTGAGGGGCAATCAGCCCCAGCATTTT. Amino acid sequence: CASSQDWLRGNQPQHF.

For the CDR3, the DNA is TGTGCCAGCAGTTTAGAGACAGGGTTGTATACCGGGGAGCTGTTTTTT. Translating gives CASSLETGLYTGELFF. The chain has TRBV12-3 or TRBV12-4 and TRBJ2-2; 7 bases agree with TRBD1. This CDR3 has 16 amino acids. V was clipped by 1 base and J by 5 bases; unmatched bases: 7.